These T cell receptor beta chains were read from a single sample in a study of blood T cell repertoires in COVID-19. Using immunoSEQ multiplex PCR, the repertoire was profiled, and TCRdb retains in-frame clones only, with some absent. Of about 180,000 clones in the sample, around nine tenths are singletons; the top ten hold approximately 12%. Sequencing was carried out using peripheral blood. These TCRs come from a woman in her 70s with COVID-19, enrolled during active disease. CDR3s include the opening cysteine and the closing phenylalanine or tryptophan. A D gene is named only where the DNA matches it firmly. Clone size is shown for a subset of rows, as once, few, many or a class of expanded clone.

size	V	D	J	CDR3	DNA
.	TRBV18	TRBD1	TRBJ1-2	CASSRARDRGPGPLGYTF	TGTGCCAGCTCCCGGGCCCGGGACAGGGGCCCGGGGCCGCTCGGCTACACCTTC
.	TRBV27	.	TRBJ1-6	CASSSSSYNSPLHF	TGTGCCAGCAGTTCTAGCTCCTATAATTCACCCCTCCACTTT
.	TRBV9	.	TRBJ1-5	CASSGNPHSNQPQHF	TGTGCCAGCAGCGGAAACCCACATAGCAATCAGCCCCAGCATTTT
.	TRBV29-1	.	TRBJ2-7	CSVVLADYEQYF	TGCAGCGTTGTTTTAGCGGACTACGAGCAGTACTTC
.	TRBV5-1	.	TRBJ2-7	CASSWSSSTYEQYF	TGCGCCAGCAGCTGGAGTAGCTCCACCTACGAGCAGTACTTC
.	TRBV6-2/TRBV6-3	.	TRBJ2-1	CASSNSREQFF	TGTGCCAGCAGCAATAGCCGGGAGCAGTTCTTC
once	TRBV11-2	.	TRBJ1-1	CASSSTENTEAFF	TGTGCCAGCAGCTCGACAGAGAACACTGAAGCTTTCTTT
.	TRBV30	TRBD2	TRBJ2-1	CAWKSSGSTNEQFF	TGTGCCTGGAAATCTAGCGGGAGTACGAATGAGCAGTTCTTC
.	TRBV5-6	TRBD2	TRBJ2-1	CASSYPGTSGRGSYNEQFF	TGTGCCAGCAGCTACCCCGGGACTAGCGGGAGAGGGTCCTACAATGAGCAGTTCTTC
.	TRBV27	.	TRBJ1-2	CASSQSVWYGYTF	TGTGCCAGCAGTCAAAGCGTTTGGTATGGCTACACCTTC
.	TRBV4-2	TRBD2	TRBJ2-1	CASSQDRDSGSVSYNEQFF	TGTGCCAGCAGCCAAGATCGGGATAGCGGGTCGGTCTCCTACAATGAGCAGTTCTTC
once	TRBV2	.	TRBJ2-7	CASSELDVQYF	TGTGCCAGCAGTGAGCTAGATGTGCAGTACTTC
.	TRBV7-9	.	TRBJ2-7	CASSLSSQTYEQYF	TGTGCCAGCAGCTTATCGTCCCAGACCTACGAGCAGTACTTC
few	TRBV3-1/TRBV3-2	.	TRBJ2-7	CASSHGQTNYEQYF	TGTGCCAGCAGCCACGGACAAACGAACTACGAGCAGTACTTC
.	TRBV30	.	TRBJ1-5	CAWSGDRDQPQHF	TGTGCCTGGAGTGGCGACAGAGATCAGCCCCAGCATTTT
.	TRBV28	TRBD1	TRBJ2-4	CASSRPGTGAGTKNIQYF	TGTGCCAGCAGTCGTCCCGGGACAGGGGCCGGAACCAAAAACATTCAGTACTTC
.	TRBV7-2	TRBD1	TRBJ1-5	CASSSYGTANQPQHF	TGTGCCAGCAGCTCCTACGGGACAGCTAATCAGCCCCAGCATTTT
.	TRBV7-6	.	TRBJ2-2	CASSRSRASGELFF	TGTGCCAGCAGCCGAAGTCGAGCGTCCGGGGAGCTGTTTTTT
.	TRBV12-3/TRBV12-4	.	TRBJ2-7	CASSLEQGSEQYF	TGTGCCAGCAGTTTAGAACAGGGAAGCGAGCAGTACTTC
.	TRBV6-5	TRBD1	TRBJ1-1	CASSYSRGHGEAFF	TGTGCCAGCAGTTACTCGAGGGGGCACGGTGAAGCTTTCTTT
.	TRBV11-2	TRBD1	TRBJ2-7	CASSLDPDRNVQYF	TGTGCCAGCAGCTTAGATCCGGACAGGAATGTGCAGTACTTC
.	TRBV5-1	.	TRBJ2-7	CASSLWRGWYEQYF	TGCGCCAGCAGCTTGTGGAGGGGCTGGTACGAGCAGTACTTC
.	TRBV5-4	.	TRBJ1-1	CASSIDRYTEAFF	TGTGCCAGCAGCATTGACAGGTACACTGAAGCTTTCTTT
.	TRBV9	.	TRBJ2-2	CASSVTEGWAGELFF	TGTGCCAGCAGCGTGACGGAGGGGTGGGCCGGGGAGCTGTTTTTT
once	TRBV29-1	.	TRBJ1-3	CSVETFRGNTIYF	TGCAGCGTTGAGACTTTCAGAGGAAACACCATATATTTT
.	TRBV4-3	.	TRBJ1-6	CASSQRDKYNSPLHF	TGCGCCAGCAGCCAACGGGACAAATATAATTCACCCCTCCACTTT
.	TRBV7-3	TRBD1	TRBJ2-1	CASSLKGTGYNEQFF	TGTGCCAGCAGCTTAAAGGGGACAGGGTACAATGAGCAGTTCTTC
once	TRBV5-4	.	TRBJ1-4	CASSLFGGEKLFF	TGTGCCAGCAGCCTATTTGGCGGGGAAAAACTGTTTTTT
.	TRBV5-8	.	TRBJ1-2	CASSWWGRGGYTF	TGTGCCAGCAGCTGGTGGGGGCGTGGGGGCTACACCTTC
.	TRBV5-1	TRBD1	TRBJ1-3	CASSSTGDGNTIYF	TGCGCCAGCAGCTCCACAGGGGACGGAAACACCATATATTTT
.	TRBV18	TRBD2	TRBJ2-1	CASSTSGSPNEQFF	TGTGCCAGCTCGACTAGCGGGAGCCCCAATGAGCAGTTCTTC
.	TRBV28	TRBD1	TRBJ1-2	CASSGQALHYGYTF	TGTGCCAGCAGTGGACAGGCTCTCCACTATGGCTACACCTTC
.	TRBV3-1/TRBV3-2	TRBD2	TRBJ2-1	CASSQDGAGGYNEQFF	TGTGCCAGCAGCCAAGATGGAGCGGGAGGATACAATGAGCAGTTCTTC
.	TRBV5-1	TRBD2	TRBJ2-5	CASSPSGRAGGRETQYF	TGCGCCAGCAGCCCCAGCGGGAGGGCCGGTGGACGAGAGACCCAGTACTTC
.	TRBV28	TRBD1	TRBJ1-1	CASSLYPGQGKNTEAFF	TGTGCCAGCAGTTTATACCCCGGACAGGGGAAGAACACTGAAGCTTTCTTT
.	TRBV10-3	.	TRBJ1-4	CAISAEGEKLFF	TGTGCCATCAGTGCTGAGGGTGAAAAACTGTTTTTT
.	TRBV10-3	TRBD2	TRBJ2-7	CAIGSSGAYEQYF	TGTGCCATCGGGTCTAGCGGTGCCTACGAGCAGTACTTC
.	TRBV10-3	.	TRBJ1-2	CAISEEGSGYTF	TGTGCCATCAGTGAAGAGGGCTCCGGCTACACCTTC
.	TRBV3-1/TRBV3-2	.	TRBJ1-2	CASSPFFGPELDGYTF	TGTGCCAGCAGCCCATTCTTTGGTCCCGAATTAGATGGCTACACCTTC
.	TRBV6-5	TRBD2	TRBJ2-4	CASSSGLARPKNIQYF	TGTGCCAGCAGTTCAGGACTAGCTCGACCCAAAAACATTCAGTACTTC
.	TRBV6-5	TRBD1	TRBJ2-1	CASSYSTGGREQFF	TGTGCCAGCAGTTACTCGACAGGGGGGCGTGAGCAGTTCTTC
.	TRBV7-6	TRBD2	TRBJ2-3	CASGDGLAGVADTQYF	TGTGCCAGCGGCGACGGGTTGGCGGGAGTTGCAGATACGCAGTATTTT
once	TRBV25-1	.	TRBJ2-7	CASSEFSSYEQYF	TGTGCCAGCAGTGAGTTCAGCTCCTACGAGCAGTACTTC
.	TRBV3-1/TRBV3-2	.	TRBJ2-1	CASSQFIGGGAYNEQFF	TGTGCCAGCAGCCAATTCATCGGCGGGGGCGCCTACAATGAGCAGTTCTTC
.	TRBV11-2	.	TRBJ2-5	CASSFVTQETQYF	TGTGCCAGCAGCTTTGTGACTCAAGAGACCCAGTACTTC
.	TRBV19	TRBD1	TRBJ2-7	CASSGQGAFEQYF	TGTGCCAGCTCAGGGCAGGGGGCGTTTGAGCAGTACTTC
.	TRBV16	.	TRBJ1-5	CASSFEAQGNQPQHF	TGTGCCAGCAGTTTCGAGGCGCAAGGCAATCAGCCCCAGCATTTT
.	TRBV4-1	.	TRBJ1-2	CASSQEEQFYNYGYTF	TGCGCCAGCAGCCAAGAGGAACAGTTTTATAACTATGGCTACACCTTC
few	TRBV6-4	.	TRBJ1-2	CASSDSSGLGYTF	TGTGCCAGCAGTGACTCATCGGGGTTGGGCTACACCTTC
.	TRBV5-1	TRBD1	TRBJ1-5	CASSLAGDRGQPQHF	TGCGCCAGCAGCTTGGCCGGGGACAGGGGGCAGCCCCAGCATTTT
.	TRBV3-1/TRBV3-2	TRBD2	TRBJ2-1	CASSQLAGVDEQFF	TGTGCCAGCAGCCAGTTAGCGGGAGTTGATGAGCAGTTCTTC
once	TRBV28	.	TRBJ2-7	CASHASSSYEQYF	TGTGCCAGCCATGCCTCCAGCTCCTACGAGCAGTACTTC
few	TRBV27	TRBD2	TRBJ2-7	CASSNLIAGGYEQYF	TGTGCCAGCAGTAACCTCATAGCGGGAGGATACGAGCAGTACTTC
few	TRBV7-2	.	TRBJ2-7	CASSLAAGAAYEQYF	TGTGCCAGCAGCTTAGCGGCGGGGGCGGCCTACGAGCAGTACTTC
.	TRBV4-2	TRBD1	TRBJ1-1	CASSQQQGAPRDTEAFF	TGTGCCAGCAGCCAGCAACAGGGGGCGCCCCGGGACACTGAAGCTTTCTTT
.	TRBV5-1	.	TRBJ2-3	CASSLLGSRSTDTQYF	TGCGCCAGCAGCTTGCTCGGGAGCAGGAGCACAGATACGCAGTATTTT
.	TRBV5-1	.	TRBJ1-6	CASRGDTNSPLHF	TGCGCCAGCAGAGGGGACACGAATTCACCCCTCCACTTT